This T cell receptor beta chain is drawn from a study of HIV-infected patients and healthy controls. The CDR3 is 15 amino acids. V shed 2 bases and J 4 bases; nucleotides not matched to a gene: 4. Germline CDR1 is SGHVS and CDR2 is FQNEAQ. TCRdb ran MiXCR on the 5' RACE reads and lists one entry per CDR3 protein. This sample has some 20,000 distinct CDR3 sequences; around 20% occur once, and the top ten carry approximately 33%. Sample: CD8+ T cells from blood. This clonotype was sampled from a human donor in good health. The gene calls are TRBV7-8 and TRBJ2-1; 8 bases align to TRBD2. CDR3 bases: TGTGCCAGCAGCTTACTACCTAGCGGGTACAATGAGCAGTTCTTC. Encoded protein: CASSLLPSGYNEQFF.